A single T cell receptor (beta chain) is shown here with its context. The record originates from a study of shared clonotypes between healthy human individuals. Looked up from germline, CDR1 is SGHTS and CDR2 is YDEGEE. The CDR3 length is 11 residues. V lost 6 bases, J lost 4 bases, and 6 bases lay in between. Data came from immunoSEQ multiplex PCR; TCRdb stores just in-frame clones and leaves some out. The repertoire holds approximately 1.5 million clones, approximately 98% seen once, with roughly 0.42% in the top ten. Material: naive CD4+ T cells sorted from blood. Subset given: CD45RA+ positively selected. The receptor's source is a young man in good health. The chain couples TRBV5-8 to TRBJ2-3; D is ambiguous. The CDR3 DNA sequence: TGTGCCAGCAACAGTGCAGATACGCAGTATTTT. Its translation is CASNSADTQYF.